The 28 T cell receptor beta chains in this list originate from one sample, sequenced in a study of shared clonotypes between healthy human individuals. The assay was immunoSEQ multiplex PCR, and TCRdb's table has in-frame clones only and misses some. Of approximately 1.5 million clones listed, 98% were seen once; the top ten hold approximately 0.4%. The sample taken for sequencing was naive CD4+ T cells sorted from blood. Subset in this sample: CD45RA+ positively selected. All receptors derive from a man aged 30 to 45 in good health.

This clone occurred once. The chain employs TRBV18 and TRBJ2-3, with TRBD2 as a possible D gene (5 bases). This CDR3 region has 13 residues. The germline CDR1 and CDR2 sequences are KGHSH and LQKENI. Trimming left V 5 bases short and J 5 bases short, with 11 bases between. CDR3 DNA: TGTGCCAGCTCAACCGGAGGTGTAGATACGCAGTATTTT. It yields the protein CASSTGGVDTQYF.

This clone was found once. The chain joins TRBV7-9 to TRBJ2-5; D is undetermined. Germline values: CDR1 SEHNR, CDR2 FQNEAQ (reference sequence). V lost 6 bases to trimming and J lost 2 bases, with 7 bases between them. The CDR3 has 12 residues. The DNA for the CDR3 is TGTGCCAGCAGTCCGATTCAAGAGACCCAGTACTTC. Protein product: CASSPIQETQYF.

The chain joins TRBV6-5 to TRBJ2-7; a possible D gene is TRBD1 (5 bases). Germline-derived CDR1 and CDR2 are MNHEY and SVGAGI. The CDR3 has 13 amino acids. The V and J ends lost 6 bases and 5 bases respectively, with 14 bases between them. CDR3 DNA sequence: TGTGCCAGCAGCAACAACAGGTGGAACGAGCAGTACTTC. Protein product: CASSNNRWNEQYF.

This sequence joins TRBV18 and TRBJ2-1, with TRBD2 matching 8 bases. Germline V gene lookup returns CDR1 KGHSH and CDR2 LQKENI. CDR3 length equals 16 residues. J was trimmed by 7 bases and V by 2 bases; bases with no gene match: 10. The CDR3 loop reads CASSPSTGGPSNEQFF. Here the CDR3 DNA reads TGTGCCAGCTCACCAAGTACGGGAGGGCCTTCGAATGAGCAGTTCTTC.

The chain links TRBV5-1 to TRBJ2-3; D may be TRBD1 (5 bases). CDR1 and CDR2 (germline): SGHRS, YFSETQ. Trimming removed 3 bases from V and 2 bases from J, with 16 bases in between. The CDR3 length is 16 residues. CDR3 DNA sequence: TGCGCCAGCAGCTCGAGGCAGGGAACCCCCACAGATACGCAGTATTTT. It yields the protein CASSSRQGTPTDTQYF.

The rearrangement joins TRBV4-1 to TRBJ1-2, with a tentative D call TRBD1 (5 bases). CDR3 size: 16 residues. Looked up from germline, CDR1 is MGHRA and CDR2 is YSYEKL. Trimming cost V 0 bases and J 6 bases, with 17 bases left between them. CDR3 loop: CASSQDYPSKTDGYTF. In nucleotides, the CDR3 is TGCGCCAGCAGCCAAGATTACCCCAGCAAGACAGATGGCTACACCTTC.

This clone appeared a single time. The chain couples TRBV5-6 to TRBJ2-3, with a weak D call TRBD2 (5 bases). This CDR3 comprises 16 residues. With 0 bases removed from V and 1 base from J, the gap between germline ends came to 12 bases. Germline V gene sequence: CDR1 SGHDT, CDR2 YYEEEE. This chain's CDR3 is CASSLVSTGGTDTQYF. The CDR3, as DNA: TGTGCCAGCAGCTTGGTATCTACCGGGGGCACAGATACGCAGTATTTT. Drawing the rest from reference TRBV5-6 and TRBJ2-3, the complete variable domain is DAGVTQSPTHLIKTRGQQVTLRCSPKSGHDTVSWYQQALGQGPQFIFQYYEEEERQRGNFPDRFSGHQFPNYSSELNVNALLLGDSALYLCASSLVSTGGTDTQYFGPGTRLTVL.

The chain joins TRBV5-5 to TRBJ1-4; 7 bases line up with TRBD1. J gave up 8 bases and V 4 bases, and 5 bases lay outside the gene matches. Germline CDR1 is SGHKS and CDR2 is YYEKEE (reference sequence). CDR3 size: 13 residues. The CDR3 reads CASSLGTVEKLFF. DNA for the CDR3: TGTGCCAGCAGCCTAGGGACAGTAGAAAAACTGTTTTTT. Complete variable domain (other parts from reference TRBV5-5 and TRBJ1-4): DAGVTQSPTHLIKTRGQQVTLRCSPISGHKSVSWYQQVLGQGPQFIFQYYEKEERGRGNFPDRFSARQFPNYSSELNVNALLLGDSALYLCASSLGTVEKLFFGSGTQLSVL.

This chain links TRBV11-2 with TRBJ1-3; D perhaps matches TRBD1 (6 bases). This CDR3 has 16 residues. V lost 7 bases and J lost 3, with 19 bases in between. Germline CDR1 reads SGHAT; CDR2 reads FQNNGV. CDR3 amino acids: CASTLWGRGDGNTIYF. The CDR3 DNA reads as TGTGCCAGCACCCTGTGGGGCAGGGGCGATGGAAACACCATATATTTT.

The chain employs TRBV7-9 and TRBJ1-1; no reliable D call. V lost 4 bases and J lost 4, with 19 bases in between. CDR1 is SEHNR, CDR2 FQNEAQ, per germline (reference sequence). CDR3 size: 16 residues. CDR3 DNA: TGTGCCAGCAGCTGGCGACCGGCAGGAACCGGCACTGAAGCTTTCTTT. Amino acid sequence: CASSWRPAGTGTEAFF.

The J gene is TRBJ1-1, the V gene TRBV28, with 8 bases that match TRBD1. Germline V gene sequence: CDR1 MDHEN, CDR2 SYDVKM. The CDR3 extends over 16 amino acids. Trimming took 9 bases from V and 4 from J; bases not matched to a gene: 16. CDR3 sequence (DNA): TGTGCCAGTCGAGACACGACCCCAGGGACAGGCACTGAAGCTTTCTTT. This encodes CASRDTTPGTGTEAFF.

CDR3 DNA: TGTGCCAGCACAGGAGGGACAGGGTGGTATGAGCAGTTCTTC. Its protein product is CASTGGTGWYEQFF. The V and J genes are TRBV9 and TRBJ2-1, with 9 bases matching TRBD1. Germline CDR1 SGDLS, CDR2 YYNGEE. J gave up 8 bases and V 6 bases, and 9 bases lay outside the gene matches. The length of the CDR3 is 14 residues.

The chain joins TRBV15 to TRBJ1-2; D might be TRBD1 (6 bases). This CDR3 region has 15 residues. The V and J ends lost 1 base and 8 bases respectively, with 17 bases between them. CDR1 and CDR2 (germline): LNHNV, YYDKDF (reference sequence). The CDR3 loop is CATSRGKDRQMGYTF. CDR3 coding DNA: TGTGCCACCAGCAGAGGGAAGGACAGACAGATGGGCTACACCTTC.

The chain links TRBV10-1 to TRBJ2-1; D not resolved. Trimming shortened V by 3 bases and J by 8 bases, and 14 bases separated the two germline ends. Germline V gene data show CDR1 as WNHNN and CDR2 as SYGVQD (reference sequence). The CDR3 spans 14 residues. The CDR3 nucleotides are TGCGCCAGCAGTGAATCTAGATCATCAGATGAGCAGTTCTTC. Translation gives CASSESRSSDEQFF.

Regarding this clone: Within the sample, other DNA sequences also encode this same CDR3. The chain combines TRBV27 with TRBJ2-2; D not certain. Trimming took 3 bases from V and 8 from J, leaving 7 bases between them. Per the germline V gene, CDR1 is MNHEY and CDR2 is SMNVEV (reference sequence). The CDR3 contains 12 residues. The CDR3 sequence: CASSFRSGELFF. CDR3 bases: TGTGCCAGCAGTTTCCGAAGTGGGGAGCTGTTTTTT.

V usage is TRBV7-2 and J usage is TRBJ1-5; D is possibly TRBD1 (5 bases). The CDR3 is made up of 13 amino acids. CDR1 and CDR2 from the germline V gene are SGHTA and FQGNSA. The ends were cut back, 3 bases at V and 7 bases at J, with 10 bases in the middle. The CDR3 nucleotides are TGTGCCAGCAGCTTCCAAGGGGAACAGCCCCAGCATTTT. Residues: CASSFQGEQPQHF. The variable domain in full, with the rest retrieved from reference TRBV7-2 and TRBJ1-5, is GAGVSQSPSNKVTEKGKDVELRCDPISGHTALYWYRQSLGQGLEFLIYFQGNSAPDKSGLPSDRFSAERTGGSVSTLTIQRTQQEDSAVYLCASSFQGEQPQHFGDGTRLSIL.

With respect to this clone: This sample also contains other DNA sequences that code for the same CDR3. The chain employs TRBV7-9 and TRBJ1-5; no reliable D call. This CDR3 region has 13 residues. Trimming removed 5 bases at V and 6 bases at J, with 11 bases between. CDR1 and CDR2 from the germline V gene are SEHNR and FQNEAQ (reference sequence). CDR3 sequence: CASSLEVGQPQHF. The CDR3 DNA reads TGTGCCAGCAGCCTAGAAGTAGGTCAGCCCCAGCATTTT.

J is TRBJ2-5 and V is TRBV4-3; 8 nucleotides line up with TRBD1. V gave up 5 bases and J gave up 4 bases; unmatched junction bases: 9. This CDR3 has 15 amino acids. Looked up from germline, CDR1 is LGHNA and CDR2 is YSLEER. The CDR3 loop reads CASSKLQGGVETQYF. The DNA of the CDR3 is TGCGCCAGCAGCAAGCTACAGGGGGGAGTAGAGACCCAGTACTTC.

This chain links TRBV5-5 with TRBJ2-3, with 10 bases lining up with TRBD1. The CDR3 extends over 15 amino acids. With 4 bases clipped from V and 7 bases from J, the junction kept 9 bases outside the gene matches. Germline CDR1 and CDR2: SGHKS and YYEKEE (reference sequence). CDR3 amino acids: CASSVRDRGTYTQYF. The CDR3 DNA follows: TGTGCCAGCAGCGTCCGGGACAGGGGCACGTATACGCAGTATTTT.

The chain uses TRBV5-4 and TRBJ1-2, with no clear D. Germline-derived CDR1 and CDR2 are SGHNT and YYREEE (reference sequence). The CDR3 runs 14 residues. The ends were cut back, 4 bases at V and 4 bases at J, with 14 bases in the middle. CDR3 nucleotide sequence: TGTGCCAGCAGCCCCGACAACGGGCCCTATGGCTACACCTTC. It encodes CASSPDNGPYGYTF. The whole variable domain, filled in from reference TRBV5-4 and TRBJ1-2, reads ETGVTQSPTHLIKTRGQQVTLRCSSQSGHNTVSWYQQALGQGPQFIFQYYREEENGRGNFPPRFSGLQFPNYSSELNVNALELDDSALYLCASSPDNGPYGYTFGSGTRLTVV.

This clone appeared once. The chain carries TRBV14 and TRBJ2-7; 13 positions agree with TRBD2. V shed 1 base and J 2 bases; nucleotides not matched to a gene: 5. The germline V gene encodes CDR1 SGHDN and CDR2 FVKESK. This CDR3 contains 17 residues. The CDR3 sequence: CASSQGRGLAGAYEQYF. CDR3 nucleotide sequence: TGTGCCAGCAGCCAAGGGAGAGGACTAGCGGGAGCCTACGAGCAGTACTTC. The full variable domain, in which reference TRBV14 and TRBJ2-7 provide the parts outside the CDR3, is EAGVTQFPSHSVIEKGQTVTLRCDPISGHDNLYWYRRVMGKEIKFLLHFVKESKQDESGMPNNRFLAERTGGTYSTLKVQPAELEDSGVYFCASSQGRGLAGAYEQYFGPGTRLTVT.

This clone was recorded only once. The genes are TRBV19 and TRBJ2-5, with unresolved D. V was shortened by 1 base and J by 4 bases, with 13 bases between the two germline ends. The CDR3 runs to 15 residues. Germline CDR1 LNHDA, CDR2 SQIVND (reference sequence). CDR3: CASSIGQLISETQYF. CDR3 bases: TGTGCCAGTAGTATAGGCCAGCTGATTTCAGAGACCCAGTACTTC.

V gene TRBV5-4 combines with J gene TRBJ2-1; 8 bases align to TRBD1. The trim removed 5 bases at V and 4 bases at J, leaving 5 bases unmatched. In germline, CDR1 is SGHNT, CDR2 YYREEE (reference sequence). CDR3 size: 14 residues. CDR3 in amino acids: CASRLTGEYNEQFF. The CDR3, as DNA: TGTGCCAGCAGATTGACAGGGGAGTACAATGAGCAGTTCTTC.

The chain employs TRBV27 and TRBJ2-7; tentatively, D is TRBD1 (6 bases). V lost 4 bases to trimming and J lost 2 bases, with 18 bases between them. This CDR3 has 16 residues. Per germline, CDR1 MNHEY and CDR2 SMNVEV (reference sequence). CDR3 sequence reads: CASSSATGTLAYEQYF. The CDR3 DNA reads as TGTGCCAGCAGTTCTGCCACCGGGACACTTGCCTACGAGCAGTACTTC.

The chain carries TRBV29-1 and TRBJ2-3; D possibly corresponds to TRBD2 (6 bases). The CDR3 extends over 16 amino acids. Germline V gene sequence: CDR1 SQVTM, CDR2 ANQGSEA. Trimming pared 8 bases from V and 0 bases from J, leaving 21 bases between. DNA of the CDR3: TGCAGCATACAACGCTGGGGAGGAATTAGCACAGATACGCAGTATTTT. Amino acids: CSIQRWGGISTDTQYF.

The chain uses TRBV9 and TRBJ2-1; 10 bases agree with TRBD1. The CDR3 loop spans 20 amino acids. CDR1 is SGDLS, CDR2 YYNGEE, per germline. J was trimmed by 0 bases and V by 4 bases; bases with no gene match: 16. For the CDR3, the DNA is TGTGCCAGCAGCCCAGGGCCCGGGACAGGGGTGACGAGCTCCTACAATGAGCAGTTCTTC. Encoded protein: CASSPGPGTGVTSSYNEQFF.

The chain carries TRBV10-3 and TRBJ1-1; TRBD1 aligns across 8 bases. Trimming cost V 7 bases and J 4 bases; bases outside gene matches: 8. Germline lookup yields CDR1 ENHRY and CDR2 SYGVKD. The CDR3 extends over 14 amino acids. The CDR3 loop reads CAITSDRAPTEAFF. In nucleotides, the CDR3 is TGTGCCATCACATCGGACAGGGCTCCCACTGAAGCTTTCTTT.

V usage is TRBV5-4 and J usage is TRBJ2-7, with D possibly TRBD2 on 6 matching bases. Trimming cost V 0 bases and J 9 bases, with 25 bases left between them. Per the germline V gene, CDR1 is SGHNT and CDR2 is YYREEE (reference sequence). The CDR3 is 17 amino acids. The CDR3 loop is CASSLENSGAHLRVQYF. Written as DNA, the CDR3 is TGTGCCAGCAGCTTGGAGAATTCGGGAGCCCATCTACGAGTGCAGTACTTC.